This TCR beta chain was identified in a study of shared clonotypes between healthy human individuals. For the study at large: A donor's plate count was three for CD4 naive and three for CD4 memory; CD8 naive had two and CD8 memory one. Study findings and constraints: Clonotype sharing among the donors was expected to vary with sequencing depth.

As handled by the study authors: Owing to the provision of junction-only sequences devoid of quality scores by immunoSEQ, filtering differed. The table came from immunoSEQ multiplex PCR; TCRdb's copy has only in-frame clones and leaves some out. From that table come the V and J calls and clone size; the DNA was used to work out D and trimming. In the table there are some 1.4 million clones, 96% of which are singletons. Worth noting for this clone: Antigen specificity is unknown.

This clonotype originated in a man aged 30 to 39 in good health. The sequenced sample consisted of naive CD4+ T cells sorted from blood. Subset in this sample: CD45RA+ positively selected.

The CDR3 nucleotides are TGTGCCAGCAGTTCAAGACAGGATGGTGGCGGCACTGAAGCTTTCTTT. As protein: CASSSRQDGGGTEAFF. This chain joins TRBV6-6 and TRBJ1-1; a possible D gene is TRBD1 (6 bases). The CDR3 has 16 amino acids. Germline CDR1 reads MNHNY; CDR2 reads SVGAGI (reference sequence). The V and J ends lost 4 bases and 4 bases respectively, with 19 bases between them.